Listed below are T cell receptor beta chains from one sample, sequenced in a study of cytomegalovirus exposure and HLA in healthy donors. Assay: immunoSEQ multiplex PCR; the TCRdb copy retains only in-frame clones and omits some. The table includes 150,000 to 200,000 clones, 55% to 65% detected once. The material sequenced was PBMCs. The origin of the receptors is a middle-aged man in good health and CMV-seronegative. Both conserved end residues are part of each CDR3. D genes are given only for firm matches. Part of the rows lack a size; the others show once, few, many or a class for expanded clones.

TRBV29-1,NA,TRBJ1-2,TRBD1,TGCAGCGTTGAAGAATCACAGGGGAATGGCTACACCTTC,CSVEESQGNGYTF
TRBV6-5,NA,TRBJ1-4,TRBD1,TGTGCCAGCAGTTACCCCCGGGACAGGGAGGGAAAACTGTTTTTT,CASSYPRDREGKLFF
TRBV7-3,NA,TRBJ2-7,TRBD1,TGTGCCAGCAGCTTAGGGACAGCCTCGGGGCAGTACTTC,CASSLGTASGQYF
TRBV7-2,NA,TRBJ2-5,NA,TGTGCCAGCAGGAAGGGGGGGGGCGAGACCCAGTACTTC,CASRKGGGETQYF
TRBV9,NA,TRBJ1-6,NA,TGTGCCAGCAGCGTAGGAACGGAGGCGACAAATTCACCCCTCCACTTT,CASSVGTEATNSPLHF
TRBV5-6,NA,TRBJ2-7,NA,TGTGCCAGCAGCTTCGGACAGATGTCCTACGAGCAGTACTTC,CASSFGQMSYEQYF
TRBV7-9,NA,TRBJ2-7,TRBD1,TGTGCCAGCAGCCTCATTCAGCGACAGGGCGGCGAGCAGTACTTC,CASSLIQRQGGEQYF
TRBV6-1,NA,TRBJ1-3,TRBD1,TGTGCTACCCTGGACAGGGTCCTCGGAAACACCATATATTTT,CATLDRVLGNTIYF
TRBV30,NA,TRBJ1-2,NA,TGTGCCTGGAGACAGGTAAACTATGGCTACACCTTC,CAWRQVNYGYTF
TRBV15,once,TRBJ1-5,NA,TGTGCCACCAGCACGGACAGAAATTATCAGCCCCAGCATTTT,CATSTDRNYQPQHF
TRBV7-2,NA,TRBJ2-5,NA,TGTGCCATCCTCGACCGAGGTCAAGAGACCCAGTACTTC,CAILDRGQETQYF
TRBV5-1,NA,TRBJ2-7,TRBD2,TGCGCCAGCAGCTTTGGAGCCCCTCGGGGGGAAGACTCCTACGAGCAGTACTTC,CASSFGAPRGEDSYEQYF
TRBV5-1,few,TRBJ2-3,NA,TGCGCCAGCAGCCAAACTATAGATACGCAGTATTTT,CASSQTIDTQYF
TRBV19,once,TRBJ2-7,TRBD1,TGTGCCAGTAGTATGGGGACAGGTACCTACGAGCAGTACTTC,CASSMGTGTYEQYF
TRBV5-1,NA,TRBJ2-3,NA,TGCGCCAGCAGCCAGGGGACGGCTACAGATACGCAGTATTTT,CASSQGTATDTQYF
TRBV27,few,TRBJ1-3,NA,TGTGCCAGCAGTTTTCGAGGGTCGCAAGGAGGAAACACCATATATTTT,CASSFRGSQGGNTIYF
TRBV11-2,few,TRBJ2-2,NA,TGTGCCAGCAGCTTAGAGAGACTAAACACCGGGGAGCTGTTTTTT,CASSLERLNTGELFF
TRBV6-1,many,TRBJ1-1,NA,TGTGCCAGCAGGAGGACGGACATGAACACTGAAGCTTTCTTT,CASRRTDMNTEAFF
TRBV18,NA,TRBJ1-6,NA,TGTGCCAGCTCCGCCTCAGGGGCTGATTCACCCCTCCACTTT,CASSASGADSPLHF
TRBV6-4,NA,TRBJ1-1,TRBD1,TGTGCCAGCAGGCCAGGGGGCGGGAGGGACACTGAAGCTTTCTTT,CASRPGGGRDTEAFF
TRBV5-1,NA,TRBJ2-2,NA,TGCGCCAGCAGCTTGGATGGCATTTACACCGGGGAGCTGTTTTTT,CASSLDGIYTGELFF